This T cell receptor (beta chain) was obtained from a study of human T cells and chemical hapten exposure. TCRdb itself ran the RACE reads through MiXCR, one entry per CDR3 protein. This table holds around 130,000 distinct CDR3 sequences, around 11% found once. Time point given: patch test 3, about 24 weeks after DPC sensitization. Specified treatment: therapeutic diphenylcyclopropenone sensitization with weekly scalp DPC. This clonotype came up once. Between the trimmed V and J ends, which lost 6 bases and 7 bases, there was a span of 18 bases. This CDR3 comprises 14 residues. CDR1 and CDR2 (germline): SGHNT, YENEEA.

The chain carries TRBV11-3 and TRBJ1-1; D is unclear. The specimen comprised whole blood, sampled in connection with sensitization to the hapten diphenylcyclopropenone (DPC). This TCR was sampled from a woman aged 45-65 years with alopecia areata. Some clones in this sample may be carry-over from other donors' samples. Here the CDR3 DNA reads TGTGCCAGCAGTAAAGACCCCCTGGCCAGTGAAGCTTTCTTT. It is translated as CASSKDPLASEAFF. Based on the CDR3 plus reference TRBV11-3 and TRBJ1-1, the full variable domain is EAGVVQSPRYKIIEKKQPVAFWCNPISGHNTLYWYLQNLGQGPELLIRYENEEAVDDSQLPKDRFSAERLKGVDSTLKIQPAELGDSAVYLCASSKDPLASEAFFGQGTRLTVV.